The 21 T cell receptor beta chains presented below share a single source sample, sequenced in a study of cytomegalovirus exposure and HLA in healthy donors. Sequencing was performed with immunoSEQ multiplex PCR; in TCRdb, only in-frame clones are kept and a portion is missing. Of 250,000 to 300,000 clones in the sample, 86% were seen once. The source material was PBMCs. These receptors were collected from a woman aged 18-29 years in good health and CMV-seronegative.

This rearrangement joins TRBV27 to TRBJ2-7; possibly TRBD1 for D (6 bases). There are 13 residues in the CDR3. Germline V gene data show CDR1 as MNHEY and CDR2 as SMNVEV (reference sequence). The V gene lost 6 bases and the J gene lost 3 bases, with 12 bases spanning the gap. CDR3 sequence: CASRQGPDYEQYF. DNA for the CDR3: TGTGCCAGCAGGCAGGGGCCGGACTACGAGCAGTACTTC.

The J gene is TRBJ2-1, the V gene TRBV6-5; D possibly corresponds to TRBD1 (8 bases). Germline V gene data show CDR1 as MNHEY and CDR2 as SVGAGI. The CDR3 runs to 15 residues. With 6 bases removed from V and 9 bases from J, the gap between germline ends came to 21 bases. CDR3 sequence (DNA): TGTGCCAGCAGACCTATCGGGGAGGGGACAGGTGAGCAGTTCTTC. Translating it yields CASRPIGEGTGEQFF.

This chain connects TRBV5-1 to TRBJ1-3; TRBD1 agrees at 7 bases. The V segment lost 4 bases and the J segment 0 bases; nucleotides outside the gene matches: 4. The CDR3 is 15 amino acids. In germline, CDR1 is SGHRS, CDR2 YFSETQ. For the CDR3, the DNA is TGCGCCAGCAGCCCACAGGGGAGCTCTGGAAACACCATATATTTT. Amino acid sequence: CASSPQGSSGNTIYF.

The chain recombines TRBV27 with TRBJ2-5; 9 nucleotides align to TRBD1. After removal of 4 bases from V and 3 bases from J, the junction contained 6 bases not matched to a gene. This CDR3 has 15 amino acids. Germline CDR1 reads MNHEY; CDR2 reads SMNVEV (reference sequence). DNA for the CDR3: TGTGCCAGCAGTTCACAGGGGGCAGGGGAAGAGACCCAGTACTTC. Amino acid sequence: CASSSQGAGEETQYF.

The chain couples TRBV30 to TRBJ2-5; maybe TRBD1 (5 bases). The CDR3 runs to 13 residues. Germline values: CDR1 GTSNPN, CDR2 SVGIG (reference sequence). Trimming removed 7 bases from V and 5 bases from J, with 17 bases in between. The CDR3 DNA sequence: TGTGCCTTGTCTTTAGGGGTTAAGGAGACCCAGTACTTC. It specifies CALSLGVKETQYF. The variable domain in full, completed from reference TRBV30 and TRBJ2-5, reads SQTIHQWPATLVQPVGSPLSLECTVEGTSNPNLYWYRQAAGRGLQLLFYSVGIGQISSEVPQNLSASRPQDRQFILSSKKLLLSDSGFYLCALSLGVKETQYFGPGTRLLVL.

This clone was recorded only once. The chain carries TRBV2 and TRBJ1-5; TRBD1 aligns across 8 bases. Trimming removed 6 bases from V and 2 bases from J; junction bases left unmatched: 3. CDR1 SNHLY and CDR2 FYNNEI come from the germline V gene. This CDR3 has 14 residues. The DNA for the CDR3 is TGTGCCAGCAGACAGGGGGAGGGCAATCAGCCCCAGCATTTT. As protein: CASRQGEGNQPQHF.

This chain joins TRBV9 and TRBJ2-7; 8 bases are a match to TRBD1. Germline V lookup: CDR1 SGDLS, CDR2 YYNGEE. The CDR3 sequence is 15 residues long. V gave up 4 bases and J gave up 2 bases; unmatched junction bases: 8. The CDR3 loop reads CASSPAGTGAYEQYF. CDR3 DNA: TGTGCCAGCAGCCCCGCCGGGACAGGCGCCTACGAGCAGTACTTC.

This clone was seen a single time. The chain carries TRBV5-1 and TRBJ2-1; 7 positions agree with TRBD2. Germline V gene data show CDR1 as SGHRS and CDR2 as YFSETQ. Trimming cost V 4 bases and J 10 bases; bases outside gene matches: 11. The CDR3 has 14 amino acids. The DNA for the CDR3 is TGCGCCAGCAGCCTAGGACTAGGACTTGAGGAGCAGTTCTTC. Translating it yields CASSLGLGLEEQFF.

CDR3 protein: CASSVGGGVGQPQHF. CDR3 DNA sequence: TGTGCCAGCAGCGTAGGAGGAGGGGTGGGTCAGCCCCAGCATTTT. This chain connects TRBV9 to TRBJ1-5; tentative D call: TRBD1 (5 bases). This CDR3 is built from 15 residues. Trimming cost V 0 bases and J 6 bases, with 13 bases left between them. The germline CDR1 and CDR2 sequences are SGDLS and YYNGEE.

This rearrangement joins TRBV5-8 to TRBJ2-1, with TRBD1 matching 8 bases. CDR1 and CDR2 from the germline V gene are SGHTS and YDEGEE. V lost 4 bases and J lost 7; bases outside the gene matches: 7. The CDR3 totals 14 residues. The CDR3 loop is CASSARDRLNEQFF. The CDR3 region has the DNA TGTGCCAGCAGCGCCAGGGACAGGCTAAATGAGCAGTTCTTC.

The chain links TRBV6-5 to TRBJ1-5; D remains ambiguous. The CDR3 totals 16 residues. Trimming left V 0 bases short and J 0 bases short, with 9 bases between. Germline-derived CDR1 and CDR2 are MNHEY and SVGAGI. The DNA for the CDR3 is TGTGCCAGCAGTTACTCGCCACAGCTTAGCAATCAGCCCCAGCATTTT. Translated, it gives CASSYSPQLSNQPQHF.

This clone occurred once. This sequence joins TRBV11-2 and TRBJ2-3; tentative D call: TRBD2 (6 bases). Germline V gene data show CDR1 as SGHAT and CDR2 as FQNNGV. This CDR3 spans 15 amino acids. V lost 2 bases to trimming and J lost 3 bases, with 12 bases between them. CDR3 bases: TGTGCCAGCAGCTTATGGGCGGGGAAGACAGATACGCAGTATTTT. Amino acid sequence: CASSLWAGKTDTQYF.

This clone was recorded a few times. CDR3 coding DNA: TGTGCCAGCAGCGCCCGGGAGGGCCCTGGAGGAGGTGGGGAGCTGTTTTTT. Encoded protein: CASSAREGPGGGGELFF. This chain links TRBV11-2 with TRBJ2-2, with 8 bases aligning to TRBD2. The germline gives CDR1 SGHAT, CDR2 FQNNGV. Trimming took 5 bases from V and 8 from J; bases not matched to a gene: 16. The CDR3 is 17 residues long. Drawing the rest from reference TRBV11-2 and TRBJ2-2, the complete variable domain is EAGVAQSPRYKIIEKRQSVAFWCNPISGHATLYWYQQILGQGPKLLIQFQNNGVVDDSQLPKDRFSAERLKGVDSTLKIQPAKLEDSAVYLCASSAREGPGGGGELFFGEGSRLTVL.

For this clone: Mismatch with germline at one junction end may stem from a read error. V gene TRBV6-5 combines with J gene TRBJ2-1; TRBD2 matches 9 bases. The CDR3 is 11 amino acids. Germline lookup yields CDR1 MNHEY and CDR2 SVGAGI. In DNA, the CDR3 is TGTGCCAGCAGTTCGGCGGGGGGGGAGCTCTTC. Translation gives CASSSAGGELF.

This rearrangement joins TRBV2 to TRBJ1-4, with D unresolved. In germline, CDR1 is SNHLY, CDR2 FYNNEI. This CDR3 spans 15 amino acids. V was cut by 6 bases and J by 0 bases, with 11 bases left in between. CDR3 region: CASRFNTATNEKLFF. The CDR3 DNA reads as TGTGCCAGCAGGTTCAATACGGCAACTAATGAAAAACTGTTTTTT.

The chain couples TRBV6-8 to TRBJ2-5; tentative D call: TRBD2 (5 bases). In germline, CDR1 is MNHGY, CDR2 SAAAGT. The V gene lost 6 bases and the J gene lost 7 bases, with 15 bases spanning the gap. The CDR3 contains 13 residues. The CDR3 coding sequence is TGTGCCAGCAGGTCGGGATCACTGGGGACCCAGTACTTC. It encodes CASRSGSLGTQYF.

This sequence joins TRBV27 and TRBJ1-2; 9 bases fit TRBD1. Germline V lookup: CDR1 MNHEY, CDR2 SMNVEV (reference sequence). The CDR3 contains 14 residues. V trimming: 2 bases; J trimming: 5 bases; junction bases outside the gene matches: 3. In DNA form, the CDR3 reads TGTGCCAGCAGTTTAGGACAGGGGATATATGGCTACACCTTC. Translated: CASSLGQGIYGYTF.

The V and J genes are TRBV29-1 and TRBJ1-1; D not resolved. The CDR3 is 14 residues long. Germline CDR1 SQVTM, CDR2 ANQGSEA. V was clipped by 6 bases and J by 1 base, with 15 bases between them. CDR3 in amino acids: CSVPSSSRNTEAFF. CDR3 coding DNA: TGCAGCGTCCCTTCATCGTCCAGGAACACTGAAGCTTTCTTT.

A single count supports this clone. The chain uses TRBV6-6 and TRBJ2-7, with D tentatively TRBD2 (6 bases). The CDR3 loop spans 14 amino acids. Looked up from germline, CDR1 is MNHNY and CDR2 is SVGAGI (reference sequence). V dropped 4 bases and J dropped 2 bases, with 12 bases sitting between them. The CDR3 bases are TGTGCCAGCAGTTTAGGGCGGGGACCCTACGAGCAGTACTTC. This sequence encodes CASSLGRGPYEQYF.

CDR3 bases: TGTGCCAGCAGCCCGGGGGGGCCCTACGAGCAGTACTTC. Translated, it gives CASSPGGPYEQYF. The rearrangement uses TRBV28 and TRBJ2-7, with 8 bases fitting TRBD2. With V trimmed by 6 bases and J by 2 bases, 3 bases remained unmatched. Germline V gene sequence: CDR1 MDHEN, CDR2 SYDVKM. The CDR3 totals 13 residues.

The rearrangement uses TRBV12-5 and TRBJ1-5; 7 bases match TRBD1. The germline V gene encodes CDR1 LGHNT and CDR2 FRNRAP. The CDR3 runs 15 residues. V gave up 6 bases and J gave up 4 bases; unmatched junction bases: 9. CDR3 loop: CASGSGQAENQPQHF. The CDR3 DNA sequence: TGTGCTAGTGGGTCCGGACAGGCCGAAAATCAGCCCCAGCATTTT.